The 11 T cell receptor beta chains below come from one sample, sequenced in a study of shared clonotypes between healthy human individuals. Assay used: immunoSEQ multiplex PCR; TCRdb lists only in-frame clones, some missing. The sample comprises over a million clones, about 70% of which are singletons, and about 1.5% rests with the top ten. Sequencing used memory CD4+ T cells sorted from blood. The subset: CD45RA-negative fraction. The receptor source for this set is a man younger than 35 in good health.

This clone has more than one count but fewer than ten. CDR3 DNA: TGTGCCAGCAGCGTAGGAGAGGGAGAGAGTGGCTACACCTTC. The encoded protein is CASSVGEGESGYTF. The rearrangement uses TRBV9 and TRBJ1-2; D is ambiguous. The CDR3 is 14 residues long. The germline gives CDR1 SGDLS, CDR2 YYNGEE. Trimming pared 0 bases from V and 7 bases from J, leaving 13 bases between.

A note on this clone: Other nucleotide sequences from this sample produce the same CDR3. The chain uses TRBV10-3 and TRBJ2-2; D may correspond to TRBD1 or TRBD2 (5 bases each). Germline assignment: CDR1 ENHRY and CDR2 SYGVKD. V was pared by 4 bases and J by 5 bases, with 5 bases between. The CDR3 sequence is 12 residues long. As DNA, the CDR3 is TGTGCCATCAGTGGGGGGACCGGGGAGCTGTTTTTT. Translated: CAISGGTGELFF.

This clone was found once. The V and J genes are TRBV30 and TRBJ2-5; the match to TRBD1 covers 8 bases. The CDR3 runs to 13 residues. CDR1 is GTSNPN and CDR2 is SVGIG in the germline V gene (reference sequence). The trim removed 5 bases at V and 1 base at J, leaving 3 bases unmatched. CDR3 nucleotide sequence: TGTGCCTGGGACAGGGGCCTCCAAGAGACCCAGTACTTC. Translated: CAWDRGLQETQYF.

The V and J genes are TRBV7-8 and TRBJ1-5, with D uncertain. There are 14 residues in the CDR3. V lost 4 bases to trimming and J lost 7 bases, with 14 bases between them. CDR1 is SGHVS, CDR2 FQNEAQ, per germline. The CDR3 DNA sequence: TGTGCCAGCAGCTCTGCCAACCCCTCCCAGCCCCAGCATTTT. Amino acids: CASSSANPSQPQHF.

The rearrangement uses TRBV6-1 and TRBJ1-1; D gene uncertain. V dropped 10 bases and J dropped 1 base, with 7 bases sitting between them. CDR3 length equals 11 residues. Germline CDR1 is MNHNS and CDR2 is SASEGT. The CDR3 DNA reads as TGTGCCACTACGGGGAACACTGAAGCTTTCTTT. This codes for CATTGNTEAFF.

J is TRBJ2-7 and V is TRBV27; D uncertain. The CDR3 consists of 12 residues. V lost 5 bases and J 1 base, leaving 6 bases between the germline ends. The germline gives CDR1 MNHEY, CDR2 SMNVEV (reference sequence). The CDR3 loop is CASSATSYEQYF. CDR3 coding DNA: TGTGCCAGCAGTGCCACTTCCTACGAGCAGTACTTC.

The chain couples TRBV9 to TRBJ2-2; perhaps TRBD2 as D (6 bases). The CDR3 consists of 14 residues. Germline assignment: CDR1 SGDLS and CDR2 YYNGEE. V dropped 3 bases and J dropped 7 bases, with 13 bases sitting between them. CDR3 region: CASSDRGSDGELFF. The CDR3, as DNA: TGTGCCAGCAGCGACCGGGGGTCAGACGGGGAGCTGTTTTTT.

The chain uses TRBV28 and TRBJ2-7; D gene ambiguous. CDR1 is MDHEN and CDR2 is SYDVKM in the germline V gene. This CDR3 contains 16 residues. V lost 1 base, J lost 6 bases, and 19 bases lay in between. CDR3 region: CASSLFGVVMAGEQYF. For the CDR3, the DNA is TGTGCCAGCAGTTTATTTGGGGTTGTCATGGCCGGCGAGCAGTACTTC.

The rearrangement links TRBV7-2 to TRBJ2-7; 9 nucleotides match TRBD2. The germline gives CDR1 SGHTA, CDR2 FQGNSA. V lost 9 bases, J lost 1 base, and 7 bases stayed unmatched. The CDR3 spans 14 residues. The CDR3 coding sequence is TGTGCCAGTTCAAGCGGGAGGTCGTCCTACGAGCAGTACTTC. Translation: CASSSGRSSYEQYF.

The chain combines TRBV28 with TRBJ2-7, with D possibly being TRBD1 (6 bases). V lost 6 bases and J lost 3, with 18 bases in between. The CDR3 is made up of 15 amino acids. The germline V gene has CDR1 MDHEN and CDR2 SYDVKM. CDR3 sequence (DNA): TGTGCCAGCAGGTCACCCACGGGACACTTCTACGAGCAGTACTTC. This sequence encodes CASRSPTGHFYEQYF.

The chain couples TRBV5-6 to TRBJ1-6, with 10 positions matching TRBD1. This CDR3 is built from 16 residues. Trimming at V came to 3 bases and at J to 6 bases, leaving 6 bases not matched to a gene. CDR1 and CDR2 from the germline V gene are SGHDT and YYEEEE. The CDR3 DNA follows: TGTGCCAGCAGCTACGGGGACAGGGGATCTAATTCACCCCTCCACTTT. Translating it yields CASSYGDRGSNSPLHF.